What follows is one TCR beta chain and its context. This entry belongs to a study of T cell responses to AZD1222 COVID-19 vaccine. TCRdb's table, derived via immunoSEQ multiplex PCR, lists solely in-frame clones and lacks some. The profile shows 93,000 or so clones, roughly 88% of them singletons. Germline V CDR1 and CDR2: WNHNN, SYGVQD (reference sequence). The ends were cut back, 6 bases at V and 0 bases at J, with 7 bases in the middle. This CDR3 has 13 residues. This specimen consisted of peripheral blood, obtained on day 0 of AZD1222 vaccination. The receptor was derived from an adult in good health. The genes are TRBV10-1 and TRBJ2-3, with a possible D match to TRBD2 (5 bases). CDR3 in DNA: TGCGCCAGCAGGGGCGGGAGCACAGATACGCAGTATTTT. It specifies CASRGGSTDTQYF.